A single sample gave rise to the 24 T cell receptor beta chains below, sequenced in a study of vaccination effects on CD4 cells after COVID-19. These receptors' antigens are unknown. Produced via immunoSEQ multiplex PCR; TCRdb's table is partial and in-frame only. The data contain approximately 30,000 clones, approximately 70% of them singletons. Expansion of antigen-specific CD4+ T cells with viral peptide pools was carried out by the ViraFEST assay before sequencing. Subsequent to 10 days of culture, CD4+ T cells were isolated. None of the vaccinated had previously contracted SARS-CoV-2, and their nucleocapsid antibodies tested negative. This material consisted of CD4+ T cells from PBMCs cultured with HCoV-NL63 spike peptides, taken before COVID-19 vaccination. These receptors came from a human donor who received a COVID-19 vaccine.

This sequence joins TRBV5-1 and TRBJ2-7; D unclear. CDR3 length: 14 residues. The V gene lost 0 bases and the J gene lost 7 bases, with 14 bases spanning the gap. Germline lookup yields CDR1 SGHRS and CDR2 YFSETQ. CDR3 DNA: TGCGCCAGCAGCTTGGAAGTTTGGTCTGGAGAGCAGTACTTC. It translates to CASSLEVWSGEQYF.

The V call is TRBV6-2 or TRBV6-3, the J call TRBJ2-3; the match to TRBD2 covers 8 bases. The CDR3 is made up of 14 amino acids. V lost 5 bases and J lost 9; bases outside the gene matches: 10. Germline lookup yields CDR1 MNHEY and CDR2 SVGEGT. CDR3 bases: TGTGCCAGCAGTGCCTTAGCGGGGCACGGGACGCAGTATTTT. This codes for CASSALAGHGTQYF.

V and J are TRBV30 and TRBJ1-6; maybe TRBD1 (6 bases). Germline CDR1 is GTSNPN and CDR2 is SVGIG (reference sequence). V lost 3 bases and J lost 9, with 15 bases in between. This CDR3 is 14 amino acids long. The CDR3 DNA reads as TGTGCCTGGAGGGAGGTAGGGGGGGCTTCACCCCTCCACTTT. It specifies CAWREVGGASPLHF.

This clone was counted a single time. This chain connects TRBV4-2 to TRBJ1-5; 7 bases align to TRBD1. V lost 0 bases to trimming and J lost 6 bases; unmatched junction nucleotides: 8. The CDR3 loop spans 16 amino acids. Germline loops: CDR1 LGHNA, CDR2 YNFKEQ. The CDR3 region has the DNA TGTGCCAGCAGCCAAGATAAACAGGGGTACGGTCAGCCCCAGCATTTT. Translated, it gives CASSQDKQGYGQPQHF.

The chain uses TRBV19 and TRBJ1-2; weak D call: TRBD1 (5 bases). The V gene lost 1 base and the J gene lost 2 bases, with 11 bases spanning the gap. CDR3 length: 15 amino acids. Germline CDR1 and CDR2: LNHDA and SQIVND (reference sequence). The CDR3 sequence is CASSIGAGTNYGYTF. The CDR3 region has the DNA TGTGCCAGTAGTATAGGAGCAGGGACCAACTATGGCTACACCTTC.

The rearrangement uses TRBV6-2 or TRBV6-3 and TRBJ1-3; possible D gene TRBD1, 6 bases. CDR3 length equals 16 residues. Looked up from germline, CDR1 is MNHEY and CDR2 is SVGEGT. Trimming cost V 6 bases and J 5 bases, with 20 bases left between them. CDR3 residues: CASSRGSGPLRNTIYF. CDR3 nucleotide sequence: TGTGCCAGCAGCAGGGGATCCGGGCCCCTGAGAAACACCATATATTTT.

The rearrangement joins TRBV19 to TRBJ1-5; tentative D call: TRBD1 (5 bases). V lost 3 bases and J lost 4, with 10 bases in between. CDR3 length: 14 amino acids. CDR1 and CDR2 from the germline V gene are LNHDA and SQIVND (reference sequence). The chain's CDR3 is CASSIMGGNQPQHF. The CDR3 DNA sequence: TGTGCCAGTAGTATTATGGGGGGAAATCAGCCCCAGCATTTT.

The V call is TRBV19, the J call TRBJ1-2; D remains ambiguous. CDR3 length: 12 amino acids. The germline gives CDR1 LNHDA, CDR2 SQIVND (reference sequence). V gave up 8 bases and J gave up 2 bases, with 9 bases separating them. CDR3 sequence: CASRSTNYGYTF. CDR3 in DNA: TGTGCCAGTCGCAGTACGAACTATGGCTACACCTTC.

CDR3: CASTPGQPSYEQYF. For the CDR3, the DNA is TGTGCCAGCACGCCGGGACAGCCTTCCTACGAGCAGTACTTC. The V call is TRBV21-1, the J call TRBJ2-7; TRBD1 is the table's D call, not checked against the DNA. TRBV21-1 is tagged as a pseudogene. CDR3 length: 14 amino acids.

The chain carries TRBV7-3 and TRBJ2-3, with D possibly matching TRBD2 (5 bases). This CDR3 is built from 12 residues. V dropped 5 bases and J dropped 6 bases, with 9 bases sitting between them. Per germline, CDR1 SGHTA and CDR2 FQGTGA. The CDR3 reads CASSPSGDTQYF. The CDR3 nucleotides are TGTGCCAGCAGCCCCTCGGGGGATACGCAGTATTTT.

This chain links TRBV29-1 with TRBJ1-2; D unresolved. The germline V and J ends were trimmed by 2 bases and 6 bases, with 16 bases remaining between them. This CDR3 spans 14 amino acids. Germline V gives CDR1 SQVTM, CDR2 ANQGSEA. CDR3 region: CSVEPLGRRDGYTF. As DNA, the CDR3 is TGCAGCGTTGAACCGCTTGGCAGGCGGGATGGCTACACCTTC.

This clone was seen a few times. The V and J genes are TRBV6-5 and TRBJ2-1; D might be TRBD1 or TRBD2, each matching 5 bases. The CDR3 consists of 15 residues. V dropped 3 bases and J dropped 8 bases, with 17 bases sitting between them. Germline V gene sequence: CDR1 MNHEY, CDR2 SVGAGI. The CDR3 loop is CASSYTRGAVDEQFF. As DNA, the CDR3 is TGTGCCAGCAGTTATACTAGAGGGGCCGTCGATGAGCAGTTCTTC.

This clone was counted between two and nine times. The chain employs TRBV7-9 and TRBJ2-7; maybe TRBD2 (6 bases). CDR3 length: 14 amino acids. V was trimmed by 5 bases and J by 3 bases, leaving 14 bases between them. Germline V gene data show CDR1 as SEHNR and CDR2 as FQNEAQ (reference sequence). CDR3 nucleotide sequence: TGTGCCAGCAGCGGATCCTGGCGGGGCTACGAGCAGTACTTC. Its protein is CASSGSWRGYEQYF.

Here the CDR3 DNA reads TGCGCCAGCAGCTTAAGTACAGGGGGCGGTAATCAGCCCCAGCATTTT. Its translation: CASSLSTGGGNQPQHF. The V call is TRBV5-1, the J call TRBJ1-5, with TRBD1 identical over 9 bases. Germline values: CDR1 SGHRS, CDR2 YFSETQ. This CDR3 is 16 amino acids long. Germline trimming cut 2 bases from V and 4 bases from J; bases unmatched to any gene: 7.

The V and J genes are TRBV4-2 and TRBJ1-2; D gene uncertain. Trimming cost V 2 bases and J 2 bases, with 9 bases left between them. CDR1 is LGHNA, CDR2 YNFKEQ, per germline. The CDR3 extends over 14 amino acids. CDR3 loop: CASSQTEGNYGYTF. The CDR3 DNA follows: TGTGCCAGCAGCCAAACGGAGGGCAACTATGGCTACACCTTC.

The chain joins TRBV11-3 to TRBJ2-3; 8 bases align to TRBD2. J gave up 3 bases and V 8 bases, and 7 bases lay outside the gene matches. The CDR3 contains 14 residues. Germline loops: CDR1 SGHNT, CDR2 YENEEA. Written as DNA, the CDR3 is TGTGCCAGCGGTACGGGAGGGCCGACAGATACGCAGTATTTT. Translated: CASGTGGPTDTQYF. Filled out from reference TRBV11-3 and TRBJ2-3, the complete variable domain reads EAGVVQSPRYKIIEKKQPVAFWCNPISGHNTLYWYLQNLGQGPELLIRYENEEAVDDSQLPKDRFSAERLKGVDSTLKIQPAELGDSAVYLCASGTGGPTDTQYFGPGTRLTVL.

This clone was counted a few times. This sequence joins TRBV18 and TRBJ1-5, with a possible D match to TRBD1 (6 bases). CDR3 length: 14 amino acids. The ends were cut back, 1 base at V and 7 bases at J, with 11 bases in the middle. CDR1 is KGHSH, CDR2 LQKENI, per germline. CDR3 amino acids: CASSPRGAEQPQHF. The CDR3 bases are TGTGCCAGCTCACCACGGGGGGCTGAGCAGCCCCAGCATTTT.

The CDR3 DNA reads TGTGCCAGCTCACCGACCGGGACGGCGGGGTACGAGCAGTACTTC. Translated: CASSPTGTAGYEQYF. The rearrangement uses TRBV18 and TRBJ2-7; a weak D match, TRBD2 (6 bases). Trimming stripped 3 bases from V and 4 bases from J, with 16 bases between. The CDR3 consists of 15 residues. Germline lookup yields CDR1 KGHSH and CDR2 LQKENI.

The chain has TRBV5-1 and TRBJ2-7; 7 bases are shared with TRBD1. CDR3 length: 16 residues. J gave up 4 bases and V 4 bases, and 14 bases lay outside the gene matches. CDR1 is SGHRS, CDR2 YFSETQ, per germline. CDR3 region: CASSLGQARTSYEQYF. The CDR3 DNA reads as TGCGCCAGCAGCCTCGGACAGGCTAGGACGTCTTACGAGCAGTACTTC.

This clone was seen a handful of times. The genes are TRBV6-5 and TRBJ1-2; 7 bases fit TRBD1. V gave up 2 bases and J gave up 5 bases; unmatched junction bases: 8. CDR3 size: 15 residues. The germline V gene encodes CDR1 MNHEY and CDR2 SVGAGI. DNA for the CDR3: TGTGCCAGCAGTTACGGGCAGGGGGGCCGGTATGGCTACACCTTC. Its translation is CASSYGQGGRYGYTF.

The J gene is TRBJ1-1, the V gene TRBV11-3, with D unclear. This CDR3 is 13 amino acids long. CDR1 is SGHNT and CDR2 is YENEEA in the germline V gene. V lost 5 bases and J lost 6, with 13 bases in between. The CDR3 loop reads CASSMGTWSEAFF. The CDR3 DNA is TGTGCCAGCAGCATGGGAACATGGTCTGAAGCTTTCTTT.

This chain joins TRBV19 and TRBJ2-2; 7 nucleotides match TRBD1. Germline-derived CDR1 and CDR2 are LNHDA and SQIVND (reference sequence). This CDR3 contains 14 residues. V lost 6 bases, J lost 0 bases, and 1 base stayed unmatched. CDR3 region: CASRDRTNTGELFF. DNA of the CDR3: TGTGCCAGTAGGGACAGGACGAACACCGGGGAGCTGTTTTTT. Supplemented by reference TRBV19 and TRBJ2-2, the full variable domain reads DGGITQSPKYLFRKEGQNVTLSCEQNLNHDAMYWYRQDPGQGLRLIYYSQIVNDFQKGDIAEGYSVSREKKESFPLTVTSAQKNPTAFYLCASRDRTNTGELFFGEGSRLTVL.

J is TRBJ2-5 and V is TRBV7-9; TRBD1 matches 11 bases. The CDR3 has 17 amino acids. The V gene's germline CDR1 is SEHNR and CDR2 FQNEAQ (reference sequence). Trimming removed 7 bases from V and 4 bases from J; junction bases left unmatched: 14. CDR3 nucleotide sequence: TGTGCCAGCACTTATAAGGGCGGGACAGGGGGAAGAGAGACCCAGTACTTC. Protein: CASTYKGGTGGRETQYF.

Here the CDR3 DNA reads TGTGCCAGCAGTCTCCGGGGGGCCACCGGGGAGCTGTTTTTT. Translation gives CASSLRGATGELFF. The chain couples TRBV6-5 to TRBJ2-2; D is possibly TRBD2 (7 bases). Germline values: CDR1 MNHEY, CDR2 SVGAGI. The germline V and J ends were trimmed by 5 bases and 4 bases, with 11 bases remaining between them. The CDR3 consists of 14 residues.